These 31 T cell receptor beta chains were all obtained from the same sample, sequenced in a study of blood T cells in healthy people across ages. Using a J-beta primer mix together with a sample-barcoded 5' primer, a second PCR was run for roughly 6 to 12 cycles. TCRdb re-called the 5' RACE reads with MiXCR, one entry per CDR3 protein. The profile covers about 650,000 distinct CDR3 sequences, with approximately 52% appearing a single time and less than 15% taken by the ten largest. Material: blood. These TCRs come from a woman older than 75 in good health.

As DNA, the CDR3 is TGTGCCAGCAGTGAGAAGAATGAGCAGTTCTTC. It is translated as CASSEKNEQFF. V and J are TRBV2 and TRBJ2-1; D is unclear. The CDR3 runs to 11 residues. The germline V gene has CDR1 SNHLY and CDR2 FYNNEI. V was pared by 3 bases and J by 7 bases, with 4 bases between.

This clonotype was detected many times. CDR3 coding DNA: TGTGCCAGCAGTTACTCGAGGGGTCTTGGGGAGCGACCCCAGCATTTT. The encoded protein is CASSYSRGLGERPQHF. The chain recombines TRBV6-5 with TRBJ1-5; D possibly corresponds to TRBD1 (5 bases). V was clipped by 0 bases and J by 10 bases, with 19 bases between them. The germline V gene encodes CDR1 MNHEY and CDR2 SVGAGI. The CDR3 has 16 residues.

The gene calls are TRBV27 and TRBJ2-3; 9 bases fit TRBD1. Trimming removed 6 bases from V and 1 base from J; junction bases left unmatched: 5. Germline loops: CDR1 MNHEY, CDR2 SMNVEV (reference sequence). CDR3 length: 15 residues. The CDR3 loop is CASRYGQGRTDTQYF. CDR3 DNA: TGTGCCAGCAGATACGGACAGGGGCGCACAGATACGCAGTATTTT.

The CDR3 region is CASSEAAGAGNEQFF. The CDR3 nucleotides read TGTGCCAGCAGTGAAGCGGCGGGGGCTGGGAATGAGCAGTTCTTC. The chain has TRBV2 and TRBJ2-1, with a possible D match to TRBD2 (7 bases). There are 15 residues in the CDR3. V dropped 0 bases and J dropped 7 bases, with 13 bases sitting between them. Germline assignment: CDR1 SNHLY and CDR2 FYNNEI. The full variable domain, its missing parts supplied by reference TRBV2 and TRBJ2-1, is EPEVTQTPSHQVTQMGQEVILRCVPISNHLYFYWYRQILGQKVEFLVSFYNNEISEKSEIFDDQFSVERPDGSNFTLKIRSTKLEDSAMYFCASSEAAGAGNEQFFGPGTRLTVL.

This clonotype was found once. The V call is TRBV16, the J call TRBJ2-3; the match to TRBD1 covers 8 bases. This CDR3 is 15 amino acids long. Germline V CDR1 and CDR2: KGHSY, FQNENV. The V segment lost 2 bases and the J segment 5 bases; nucleotides outside the gene matches: 6. As DNA, the CDR3 is TGTGCCAGCAGCCAAATCGGACAGGGAAGAGATACGCAGTATTTT. Translated, it gives CASSQIGQGRDTQYF.

This clonotype has a handful of counts. A much larger clonotype is one base distant, so this may be a read error. J is TRBJ2-1 and V is TRBV7-2; D assignment may be TRBD1 or TRBD2 (6 bases each). The CDR3 spans 13 residues. CDR1 and CDR2 (germline): SGHTA, FQGNSA. With 3 bases removed from V and 6 bases from J, the gap between germline ends came to 9 bases. The CDR3 sequence: CASSLPGANEQFF. CDR3 in DNA: TGTGCCAGCAGCTTGCCGGGGGCCAATGAGCAGTTCTTC.

This clonotype was seen at least ten times. This chain joins TRBV20-1 and TRBJ1-2; maybe TRBD1 (5 bases). CDR1 and CDR2 (germline): DFQATT, SNEGSKA (reference sequence). The CDR3 extends over 13 amino acids. Trimming removed 4 bases at V and 8 bases at J, with 17 bases between. The DNA of the CDR3 is TGCAGTGCTACGGCCGGACACACGACCGGCTACACCTTC. Encoded protein: CSATAGHTTGYTF.

In this sample, this clonotype turned up many times. The chain combines TRBV12-3 or TRBV12-4 with TRBJ1-2; 9 bases are shared with TRBD1. After removal of 3 bases from V and 8 bases from J, the junction contained 7 bases not matched to a gene. The CDR3 is 14 residues long. CDR3 protein: CASSFKQGAKGYTF. CDR3 DNA sequence: TGTGCCAGCAGTTTTAAACAGGGGGCGAAGGGCTACACCTTC.

This chain joins TRBV7-2 and TRBJ2-7, with D perhaps TRBD2 (8 bases). Germline V gene lookup returns CDR1 SGHTA and CDR2 FQGNSA. Trimming took 4 bases from V and 4 from J, leaving 14 bases between them. The CDR3 is 14 amino acids. The CDR3 spells CASSSGGDSYEQYF. The CDR3, as DNA: TGTGCCAGCAGCTCGGGGGGGGACAGTTACGAGCAGTACTTC.

This clonotype was detected a few times. The CDR3 DNA follows: TGCAGTGCTAGAGATCAGGGTCCAACGGGGATCCAGTACTTC. Amino acids: CSARDQGPTGIQYF. The chain links TRBV20-1 to TRBJ2-5; the D call may be TRBD1 or TRBD2 (5 bases each). CDR1 and CDR2 (germline): DFQATT, SNEGSKA (reference sequence). The CDR3 extends over 14 amino acids. V was trimmed by 0 bases and J by 10 bases, leaving 18 bases between them.

The CDR3 sequence: CATTRDRGGGEKLFF. The DNA for the CDR3 is TGTGCCACCACGCGAGACAGGGGAGGGGGTGAAAAACTGTTTTTT. The chain uses TRBV15 and TRBJ1-4; the match to TRBD1 covers 8 bases. Germline V gene sequence: CDR1 LNHNV, CDR2 YYDKDF (reference sequence). The CDR3 length is 15 residues. V lost 7 bases, J lost 7 bases, and 11 bases stayed unmatched. Variable domain in full (rest from reference TRBV15 and TRBJ1-4): DAMVIQNPRYQVTQFGKPVTLSCSQTLNHNVMYWYQQKSSQAPKLLFHYYDKDFNNEADTPDNFQSRRPNTSFCFLDIRSPGLGDTAMYLCATTRDRGGGEKLFFGSGTQLSVL.

The chain couples TRBV19 to TRBJ1-5; D possibly corresponds to TRBD1 (6 bases). The CDR3 length is 14 residues. Looked up from germline, CDR1 is LNHDA and CDR2 is SQIVND (reference sequence). V was trimmed by 5 bases and J by 7 bases, leaving 15 bases between them. The CDR3 nucleotides are TGTGCCAGTAGTTCGCGAGGGGGGTACCAGCCCCAGCATTTT. Encoded protein: CASSSRGGYQPQHF.

In the case of this clonotype: A read error is possible here, since a much larger clone lies one base away. The chain carries TRBV20-1 and TRBJ2-2; perhaps D is TRBD1 or TRBD2 (6 bases each). This CDR3 comprises 15 residues. Germline values: CDR1 DFQATT, CDR2 SNEGSKA (reference sequence). This CDR3 reads CSARPGHGGTGALFF. CDR3 DNA: TGCAGTGCTAGACCGGGACACGGGGGCACCGGGGCGCTGTTTTTT.

This clonotype was detected many times. V usage is TRBV25-1 and J usage is TRBJ2-5; D possibly matches TRBD1 or TRBD2 (5 bases each). Germline CDR1 and CDR2: MGHDK and SYGVNS. Trimming pared 4 bases from V and 7 bases from J, leaving 25 bases between. This CDR3 is 17 amino acids long. CDR3 bases: TGTGCCAGCAGTGTTTGGGACGGCGCCCCAACAAGAGGGACCCAGTACTTC. This translates into CASSVWDGAPTRGTQYF.

In this sample, this clonotype turned up many times. The rearrangement links TRBV5-1 to TRBJ2-7; 8 bases fit TRBD2. CDR3 length equals 15 residues. Germline loops: CDR1 SGHRS, CDR2 YFSETQ. With 0 bases clipped from V and 6 bases from J, the junction kept 8 bases outside the gene matches. This CDR3 reads CASSLAGGGFFEQYF. The DNA of the CDR3 is TGCGCCAGCAGCTTGGCCGGGGGGGGATTCTTCGAGCAGTACTTC.

This clonotype has ten or more counts. The gene calls are TRBV7-2 and TRBJ2-3; D might be TRBD1 or TRBD2, each matching 6 bases. The CDR3 has 15 amino acids. The germline V gene encodes CDR1 SGHTA and CDR2 FQGNSA. V lost 1 base to trimming and J lost 1 base, with 9 bases between them. Here the CDR3 DNA reads TGTGCCAGCAGCTTAGAGGGGGGCCGCACAGATACGCAGTATTTT. Protein product: CASSLEGGRTDTQYF.

This clonotype was recorded at least ten times. The V gene is TRBV18, the J gene TRBJ2-1; D not resolved. The germline CDR1 and CDR2 sequences are KGHSH and LQKENI. The CDR3 has 11 amino acids. The germline V and J ends were trimmed by 1 base and 8 bases, with 3 bases remaining between them. The CDR3 sequence: CASSPHDEQFF. CDR3 bases: TGTGCCAGCTCACCACATGATGAGCAGTTCTTC.

This clonotype was detected ten times or more. This sequence joins TRBV20-1 and TRBJ2-1; the D gene could be TRBD1 or TRBD2 (5 bases each). Germline V lookup: CDR1 DFQATT, CDR2 SNEGSKA (reference sequence). Trimming took off 0 bases at V and 5 bases at J, with 17 bases between the two ends. This CDR3 has 16 amino acids. CDR3: CSARDRGRDLHNEQFF. The CDR3 DNA follows: TGCAGTGCTAGAGATCGAGGCAGGGACCTCCACAATGAGCAGTTCTTC.

This clonotype was found many times. The chain is built from TRBV12-3 or TRBV12-4 and TRBJ2-1, with TRBD1 identical over 11 bases. CDR3 length: 15 residues. V lost 5 bases and J lost 5; bases outside the gene matches: 5. CDR3 nucleotides: TGTGCCAGCAGTCTTGGACAGGGGGCTCACAATGAGCAGTTCTTC. This codes for CASSLGQGAHNEQFF.

This clonotype was found a few times. The chain couples TRBV29-1 to TRBJ2-7, with D perhaps matching TRBD2 (5 bases). Germline CDR1 is SQVTM and CDR2 is ANQGSEA. V was shortened by 6 bases and J by 6 bases, with 18 bases between the two germline ends. CDR3 length equals 13 residues. Here the CDR3 reads CSVEDNPGSEQYF. The CDR3 DNA sequence: TGCAGCGTGGAGGATAACCCAGGATCCGAGCAGTACTTC.

This clonotype was counted many times. This chain uses TRBV3-1 with TRBJ2-3, with a possible D match to TRBD2 (5 bases). Germline loops: CDR1 LGHDT, CDR2 YNNKEL (reference sequence). V gave up 1 base and J gave up 4 bases, with 18 bases separating them. CDR3 length equals 17 residues. The CDR3 spells CASSQVRLVVGADTQYF. DNA for the CDR3: TGTGCCAGCAGCCAAGTACGGTTAGTGGTCGGGGCAGATACGCAGTATTTT.

The chain employs TRBV3-1 and TRBJ1-1, with unresolved D. The CDR3 totals 12 residues. The germline CDR1 and CDR2 sequences are LGHDT and YNNKEL (reference sequence). V was trimmed by 5 bases and J by 5 bases, leaving 9 bases between them. Here the CDR3 DNA reads TGTGCCAGCAGCAGTCAGGTGACTGAAGCTTTCTTT. As protein: CASSSQVTEAFF.

This clonotype came up many times. This chain uses TRBV7-9 with TRBJ2-1, with D uncertain. V lost 7 bases and J lost 9, with 7 bases in between. The CDR3 sequence is 10 residues long. CDR1 and CDR2 (germline): SEHNR, FQNEAQ (reference sequence). CDR3 DNA: TGTGCCAGCAAGGGTGTTGAGCAGTTCTTC. Amino acid sequence: CASKGVEQFF. The entire variable domain, with the rest obtained from reference TRBV7-9 and TRBJ2-1, is as follows: DTGVSQNPRHKITKRGQNVTFRCDPISEHNRLYWYRQTLGQGPEFLTYFQNEAQLEKSRLLSDRFSAERPKGSFSTLEIQRTEQGDSAMYLCASKGVEQFFGPGTRLTVL.

The sample holds many counts of this clonotype. The V call is TRBV20-1, the J call TRBJ2-3, with D possibly matching TRBD2 (5 bases). CDR3 length: 14 residues. V lost 5 bases and J 2 bases, leaving 14 bases between the germline ends. Germline CDR1 reads DFQATT; CDR2 reads SNEGSKA (reference sequence). The CDR3 coding sequence is TGCAGTGCTGAACTAGGAACCCACACAGATACGCAGTATTTT. Amino acids: CSAELGTHTDTQYF.

This clonotype was detected many times. The rearrangement uses TRBV6-5 and TRBJ2-3, with a possible D match to TRBD1 (5 bases). Germline CDR1 reads MNHEY; CDR2 reads SVGAGI. This CDR3 is built from 13 residues. Trimming cost V 5 bases and J 4 bases, with 10 bases left between them. CDR3 loop: CASSPRGSDTQYF. The CDR3 DNA sequence: TGTGCCAGCAGTCCTAGGGGCTCAGATACGCAGTATTTT.

This chain connects TRBV20-1 to TRBJ2-7; D possibly uses TRBD1 or TRBD2 (9 bases each). The CDR3 is 15 amino acids. V gave up 1 base and J gave up 5 bases, with 18 bases separating them. Per germline, CDR1 DFQATT and CDR2 SNEGSKA (reference sequence). This CDR3 is CSARGLAGQGDEQYF. Written as DNA, the CDR3 is TGCAGTGCTAGAGGGCTAGCGGGACAGGGTGACGAGCAGTACTTC.

There are many counts of this clonotype. This chain joins TRBV9 and TRBJ1-4, with 7 bases matching TRBD1. Germline-derived CDR1 and CDR2 are SGDLS and YYNGEE. There are 15 residues in the CDR3. Unmatched junction bases numbered 5, after V lost 0 bases and J lost 6 bases. In nucleotides, the CDR3 is TGTGCCAGCAGCGTAGGAGGAGGGGGCGATGAAAAACTGTTTTTT. Encoded protein: CASSVGGGGDEKLFF.

The chain recombines TRBV29-1 with TRBJ1-2; D is possibly TRBD1 (6 bases). The germline V gene encodes CDR1 SQVTM and CDR2 ANQGSEA. Trimming took 4 bases from V and 8 from J, leaving 17 bases between them. The CDR3 spans 13 residues. CDR3 in amino acids: CSVGGDKSGGYTF. CDR3 bases: TGCAGCGTTGGGGGGGACAAGTCTGGAGGCTACACCTTC. Combining the CDR3 with reference TRBV29-1 and TRBJ1-2 gives the whole variable domain SAVISQKPSRDICQRGTSLTIQCQVDSQVTMMFWYRQQPGQSLTLIATANQGSEATYESGFVIDKFPISRPNLTFSTLTVSNMSPEDSSIYLCSVGGDKSGGYTFGSGTRLTVV.

This clonotype was recorded a few times. A read error may account for a junction end that differs from germline. This chain's CDR3 is CVSVWGSSEQYF. CDR3 nucleotides: TGTGTCAGCGTGTGGGGATCTTCCGAGCAGTACTTC. The rearrangement uses TRBV13 and TRBJ2-7, with D hard to call. The CDR3 has 12 amino acids. From germline, CDR1 is PRHDT and CDR2 FYEKMQ (reference sequence).

The V and J genes are TRBV4-3 and TRBJ1-2; TRBD1 aligns across 10 bases. This CDR3 has 15 amino acids. The germline CDR1 and CDR2 sequences are LGHNA and YSLEER. V lost 6 bases and J lost 8; bases outside the gene matches: 12. DNA of the CDR3: TGCGCCAGCAGTCCCCAAATGACAGGGGGCTGGGGCTACACCTTC. It specifies CASSPQMTGGWGYTF.

The chain employs TRBV4-1 and TRBJ2-6; no definite D call. Trimming cost V 1 base and J 0 bases, with 10 bases left between them. Germline-derived CDR1 and CDR2 are MGHRA and YSYEKL. This CDR3 contains 17 residues. The CDR3 spells CASSQVKESSGANVLTF. The CDR3 bases are TGCGCCAGCAGCCAAGTTAAGGAAAGCTCTGGGGCCAACGTCCTGACTTTC.